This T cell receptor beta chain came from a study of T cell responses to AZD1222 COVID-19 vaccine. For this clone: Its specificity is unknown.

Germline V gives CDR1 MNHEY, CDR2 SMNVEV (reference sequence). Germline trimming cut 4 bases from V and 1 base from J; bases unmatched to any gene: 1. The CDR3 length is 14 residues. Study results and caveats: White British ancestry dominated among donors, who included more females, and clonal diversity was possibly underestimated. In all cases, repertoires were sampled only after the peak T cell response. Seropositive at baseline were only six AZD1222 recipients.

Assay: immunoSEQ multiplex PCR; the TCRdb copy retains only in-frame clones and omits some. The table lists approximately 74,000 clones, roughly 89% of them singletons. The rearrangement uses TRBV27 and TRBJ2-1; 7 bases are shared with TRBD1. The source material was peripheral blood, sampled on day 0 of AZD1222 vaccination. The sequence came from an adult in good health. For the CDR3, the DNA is TGTGCCAGCAGTTCGGGACAGTCCTACAATGAGCAGTTCTTC. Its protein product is CASSSGQSYNEQFF.